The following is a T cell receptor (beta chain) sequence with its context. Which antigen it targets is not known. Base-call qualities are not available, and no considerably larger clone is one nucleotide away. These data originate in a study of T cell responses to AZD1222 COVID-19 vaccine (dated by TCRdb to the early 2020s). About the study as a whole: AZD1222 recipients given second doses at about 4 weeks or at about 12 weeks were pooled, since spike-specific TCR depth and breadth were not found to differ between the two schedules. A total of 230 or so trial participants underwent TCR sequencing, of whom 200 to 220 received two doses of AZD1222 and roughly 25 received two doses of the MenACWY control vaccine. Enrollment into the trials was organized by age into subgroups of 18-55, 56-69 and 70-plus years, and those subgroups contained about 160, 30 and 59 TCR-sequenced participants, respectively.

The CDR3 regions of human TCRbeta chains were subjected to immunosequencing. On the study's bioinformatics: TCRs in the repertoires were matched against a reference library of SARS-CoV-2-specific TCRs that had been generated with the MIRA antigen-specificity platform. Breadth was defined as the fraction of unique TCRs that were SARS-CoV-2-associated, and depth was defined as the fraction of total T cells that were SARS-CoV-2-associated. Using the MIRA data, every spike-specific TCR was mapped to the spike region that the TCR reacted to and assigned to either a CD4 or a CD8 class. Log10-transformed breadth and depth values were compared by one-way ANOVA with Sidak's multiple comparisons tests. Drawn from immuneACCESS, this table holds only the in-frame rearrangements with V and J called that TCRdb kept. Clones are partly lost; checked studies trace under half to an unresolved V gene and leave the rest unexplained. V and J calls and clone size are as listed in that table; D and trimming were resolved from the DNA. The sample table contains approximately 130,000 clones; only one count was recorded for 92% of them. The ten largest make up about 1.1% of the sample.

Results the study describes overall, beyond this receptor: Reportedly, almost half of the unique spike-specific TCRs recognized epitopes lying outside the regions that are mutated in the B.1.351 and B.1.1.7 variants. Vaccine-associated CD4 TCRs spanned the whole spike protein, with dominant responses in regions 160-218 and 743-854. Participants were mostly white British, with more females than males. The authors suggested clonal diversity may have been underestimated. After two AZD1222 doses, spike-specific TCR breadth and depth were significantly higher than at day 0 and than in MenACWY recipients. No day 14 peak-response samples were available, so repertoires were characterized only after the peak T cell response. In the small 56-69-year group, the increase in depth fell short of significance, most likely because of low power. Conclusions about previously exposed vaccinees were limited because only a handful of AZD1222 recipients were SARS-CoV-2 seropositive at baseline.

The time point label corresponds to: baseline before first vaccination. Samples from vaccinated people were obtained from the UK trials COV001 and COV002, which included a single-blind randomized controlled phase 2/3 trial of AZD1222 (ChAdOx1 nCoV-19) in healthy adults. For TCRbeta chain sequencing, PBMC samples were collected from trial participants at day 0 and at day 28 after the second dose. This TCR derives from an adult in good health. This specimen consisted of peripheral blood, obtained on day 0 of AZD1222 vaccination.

The DNA is as follows: TGTGCCAGTAGTCCGCTACAGGGAATACGTACTGAAGCTTTCTTT. This is translated as CASSPLQGIRTEAFF. The chain is assembled from TRBV19 and TRBJ1-1, with TRBD1 tentatively as D gene (6 bases match). The CDR3, from cysteine to phenylalanine, totals 15 residues. Left in the record is the CDR3 DNA by itself, 45 bases read in frame from the first base. V drops 5 bases and J drops 5 bases, leaving 18 bases in between. Taken from the germline V gene (reference sequence), the CDR1 and CDR2 loops are LNHDA and SQIVND.